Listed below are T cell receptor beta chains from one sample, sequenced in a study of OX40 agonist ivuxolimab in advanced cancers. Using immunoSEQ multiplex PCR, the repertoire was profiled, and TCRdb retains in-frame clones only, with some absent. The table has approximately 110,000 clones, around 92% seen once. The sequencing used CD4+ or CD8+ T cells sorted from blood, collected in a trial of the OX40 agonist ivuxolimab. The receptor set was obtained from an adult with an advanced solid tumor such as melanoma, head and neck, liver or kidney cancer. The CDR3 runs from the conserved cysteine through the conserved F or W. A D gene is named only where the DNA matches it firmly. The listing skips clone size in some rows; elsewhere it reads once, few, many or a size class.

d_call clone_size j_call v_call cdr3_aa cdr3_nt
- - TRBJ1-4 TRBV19 CASSKGANEKLFF TGTGCCAGTAGTAAGGGGGCTAATGAAAAACTGTTTTTT
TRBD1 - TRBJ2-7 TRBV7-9 CASSPRTGADEQYF TGTGCCAGCAGCCCTAGGACAGGGGCCGACGAGCAGTACTTC
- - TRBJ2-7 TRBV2 CASSETVPVQGAYEQYF TGTGCCAGCAGTGAAACAGTTCCCGTCCAGGGAGCCTACGAGCAGTACTTC
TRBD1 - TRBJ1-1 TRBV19 CASIPRDRGLRTEAFF TGTGCCAGTATCCCACGGGACAGGGGGCTGAGGACTGAAGCTTTCTTT
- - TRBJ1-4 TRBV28 CASSGSTGPNEKLFF TGTGCCAGCAGTGGATCGACAGGACCAAATGAAAAACTGTTTTTT
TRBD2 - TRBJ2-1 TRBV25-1 CASAPVSGSSYNEQFF TGTGCCAGCGCCCCCGTCAGCGGGAGTTCCTACAATGAGCAGTTCTTC
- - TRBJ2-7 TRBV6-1 CASKWAIGWQYF TGTGCCAGCAAGTGGGCAATTGGATGGCAGTACTTC
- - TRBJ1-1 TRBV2 CASSEEVVTEAFF TGTGCCAGCAGTGAAGAGGTAGTCACTGAAGCTTTCTTT
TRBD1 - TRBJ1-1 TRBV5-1 CASGQGIAEAFF TGCGCCAGCGGACAGGGGATCGCTGAAGCTTTCTTT
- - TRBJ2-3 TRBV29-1 CSVGVEADTQYF TGCAGCGTTGGAGTAGAGGCAGATACGCAGTATTTT
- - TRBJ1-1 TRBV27 CASSFGGANTEAFF TGTGCCAGCAGTTTTGGGGGGGCGAACACTGAAGCTTTCTTT
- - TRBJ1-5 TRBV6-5 CASSYGGNQPQHF TGTGCCAGCAGTTACGGGGGGAATCAGCCCCAGCATTTT
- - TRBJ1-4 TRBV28 CASSLWGATNEKLFF TGTGCCAGCAGTTTATGGGGTGCAACTAATGAAAAACTGTTTTTT
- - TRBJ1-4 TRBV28 CASSLPFEKLFF TGTGCCAGCAGTCTTCCCTTTGAAAAACTGTTTTTT
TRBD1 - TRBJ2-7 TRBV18 CASSDRGLIYEQYF TGTGCCAGCTCCGACAGGGGTCTAATCTACGAGCAGTACTTC
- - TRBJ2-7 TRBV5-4 CASSFWQSGEQYF TGTGCCAGCAGCTTCTGGCAGAGCGGCGAGCAGTACTTC
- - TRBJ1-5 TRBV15 CATSREYGSNQPQHF TGTGCCACCAGCAGAGAGTACGGTAGCAATCAGCCCCAGCATTTT
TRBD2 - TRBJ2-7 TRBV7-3 CASSLLAGVHEQYF TGTGCCAGCAGCTTACTAGCGGGAGTCCACGAGCAGTACTTC
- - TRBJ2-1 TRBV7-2 CASRTPGSSYNEQFF TGTGCCAGCAGGACTCCGGGGAGCTCCTACAATGAGCAGTTCTTC
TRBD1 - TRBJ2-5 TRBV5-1 CASSDTGTEETQYF TGCGCCAGCAGCGACACCGGGACAGAAGAGACCCAGTACTTC
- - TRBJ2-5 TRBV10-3 CAISASTGGRGPQETQYF TGTGCCATCAGTGCATCAACGGGGGGCCGGGGCCCACAAGAGACCCAGTACTTC
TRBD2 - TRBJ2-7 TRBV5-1 CASSLEASGSSYEQYF TGCGCCAGCAGCTTGGAGGCTAGCGGGAGTTCCTACGAGCAGTACTTC
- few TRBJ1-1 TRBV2 CASSDASTGNTEAFF TGTGCCAGCAGCGACGCCTCGACCGGTAACACTGAAGCTTTCTTT
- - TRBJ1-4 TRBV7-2 CASSSLHPSQREKLFF TGTGCCAGCAGCTCTTTACACCCATCCCAGAGAGAAAAACTGTTTTTT
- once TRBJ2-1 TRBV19 CASSIGETGTLGIKNEQFF TGTGCCAGTAGTATTGGCGAGACAGGTACATTGGGAATCAAAAATGAGCAGTTCTTC
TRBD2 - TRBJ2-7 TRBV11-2 CASVLERDLTGEQYF TGTGCCAGCGTCCTCGAGCGGGACCTCACGGGGGAGCAGTACTTC
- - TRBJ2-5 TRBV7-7 CASSLAQSETQYF TGTGCTAGCAGCTTAGCGCAGTCAGAGACCCAGTACTTC
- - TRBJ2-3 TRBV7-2 CASTPGGGDTQYF TGTGCCAGCACGCCGGGTGGGGGAGATACGCAGTATTTT
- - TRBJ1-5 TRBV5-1 CASSPEAGNNQPQHF TGCGCCAGCAGCCCAGAAGCAGGGAACAATCAGCCCCAGCATTTT
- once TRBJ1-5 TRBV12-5 CASGLGTFFQPQHF TGTGCTAGTGGTTTGGGGACTTTCTTTCAGCCCCAGCATTTT
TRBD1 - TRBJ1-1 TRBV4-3 CASSQGLQGGNTEAFF TGCGCCAGCAGCCAAGGCCTACAGGGGGGGAACACTGAAGCTTTCTTT
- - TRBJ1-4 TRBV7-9 CASSLAYRATNEKLFF TGTGCCAGCAGCTTAGCGTACAGGGCCACTAATGAAAAACTGTTTTTT
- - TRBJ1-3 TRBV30 CAWSTRNTIYF TGTGCCTGGAGCACTAGAAACACCATATATTTT
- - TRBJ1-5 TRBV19 CASSIGRDGLWGNQPQHF TGTGCCAGTAGTATAGGCCGGGACGGACTTTGGGGCAATCAGCCCCAGCATTTT